One sample yielded the 21 T cell receptor beta chains listed below, sequenced in a study of patients and donors after allogeneic stem cell transplantation. TCRdb called the RT-PCR reads again in MiXCR, with one record for every CDR3 protein. The table records 95,000 to 120,000 distinct CDR3 sequences, approximately 40% of them present only once. Sequenced material: blood, either unsorted or a sorted T cell fraction (not recorded which). These receptors were obtained from a human donor who was either an allogeneic HSCT recipient or a stem cell or donor lymphocyte infusion donor (not recorded which). It is not recorded whose cells these are; they may come from a transplant donor.

This chain connects TRBV19 to TRBJ1-2, with 10 positions matching TRBD1. The length of the CDR3 is 14 residues. The V gene's germline CDR1 is LNHDA and CDR2 SQIVND (reference sequence). Germline trimming cut 7 bases from V and 8 bases from J; bases unmatched to any gene: 10. Here the CDR3 DNA reads TGTGCCAGTAATCCCAGGACAGGGGGAGCCGGCTACACCTTC. It encodes CASNPRTGGAGYTF.

This sequence joins TRBV20-1 and TRBJ1-1; D call uncertain. Per germline, CDR1 DFQATT and CDR2 SNEGSKA (reference sequence). V lost 1 base to trimming and J lost 7 bases, with 7 bases between them. The CDR3 covers 11 residues. CDR3 sequence reads: CSARGFSEAFF. The CDR3 region has the DNA TGCAGTGCTAGAGGGTTCAGTGAAGCTTTCTTT.

The V and J genes are TRBV5-1 and TRBJ2-3; the D gene is possibly TRBD2 (6 bases). CDR3 size: 15 residues. Germline CDR1 SGHRS, CDR2 YFSETQ. Trimming removed 4 bases from V and 3 bases from J, with 15 bases in between. CDR3 sequence reads: CASSLPAGGTDTQYF. CDR3 nucleotides: TGCGCCAGCAGCCTCCCCGCCGGGGGTACAGATACGCAGTATTTT.

This clonotype was seen ten or more times. The rearrangement links TRBV10-3 to TRBJ1-1; TRBD1 agrees at 8 bases. This CDR3 region has 14 residues. The germline V gene has CDR1 ENHRY and CDR2 SYGVKD. V shed 4 bases, J shed 1 base, and the junction held 2 bases outside the gene matches. The CDR3 sequence: CAISVGQGNTEAFF. In nucleotides, the CDR3 is TGTGCCATCAGTGTCGGACAGGGGAACACTGAAGCTTTCTTT.

The table lists this clonotype with a few counts. This chain links TRBV6-2 or TRBV6-3 with TRBJ1-6; no clear D gene. Germline CDR1 is MNHEY and CDR2 is SVGEGT. Trimming left V 6 bases short and J 7 bases short, with 16 bases between. This CDR3 region has 15 residues. The CDR3 DNA reads as TGTGCCAGCAGCCTCACCGGACCGCCGAATTCACCCCTCCACTTT. Its translation is CASSLTGPPNSPLHF.

The chain recombines TRBV11-3 with TRBJ2-5; D unclear. V was trimmed by 1 base and J by 0 bases, leaving 3 bases between them. Germline V lookup: CDR1 SGHNT, CDR2 YENEEA. This CDR3 region has 13 residues. The CDR3 DNA sequence: TGTGCCAGCAGCTTAGTCAACCAAGAGACCCAGTACTTC. Translating gives CASSLVNQETQYF.

The chain has TRBV29-1 and TRBJ2-7; 9 bases agree with TRBD1. CDR1 SQVTM and CDR2 ANQGSEA come from the germline V gene. There are 12 residues in the CDR3. Losses at the gene ends were 3 bases for V and 4 bases for J; bases not matched to a gene: 1. The CDR3 DNA reads as TGCAGCGTTGAGGGACAGGGATACGAGCAGTACTTC. Its protein is CSVEGQGYEQYF.

V gene TRBV6-2 or TRBV6-3 combines with J gene TRBJ1-2; tentative D call: TRBD1 (5 bases). Trimming shortened V by 4 bases and J by 8 bases, and 8 bases separated the two germline ends. The CDR3 loop spans 11 amino acids. Germline CDR1 reads MNHEY; CDR2 reads SVGEGT. This CDR3 reads CASSWTKGYTF. The DNA of the CDR3 is TGTGCCAGCAGTTGGACAAAAGGCTACACCTTC.

This sequence joins TRBV6-2 or TRBV6-3 and TRBJ2-7; D gene unclear. Between the trimmed V and J ends, which lost 2 bases and 4 bases, there was a span of 12 bases. The CDR3 has 14 amino acids. The germline CDR1 and CDR2 sequences are MNHEY and SVGEGT. The CDR3 DNA follows: TGTGCCAGCAGTTACCGGCTGGTAGGATACGAGCAGTACTTC. Protein: CASSYRLVGYEQYF.

The table lists this clonotype with many counts. The genes are TRBV5-5 and TRBJ1-4; 7 bases match TRBD1. The CDR3 covers 18 residues. Germline CDR1 SGHKS, CDR2 YYEKEE (reference sequence). V trimming: 0 bases; J trimming: 5 bases; junction bases outside the gene matches: 13. DNA for the CDR3: TGTGCCAGCAGCTTGGGGAAGACAGGGAAGATTGGAAATGAAAAACTGTTTTTT. It specifies CASSLGKTGKIGNEKLFF.

This clonotype came up a few times. The gene calls are TRBV4-3 and TRBJ2-1; no reliable D call. Germline CDR1 and CDR2: LGHNA and YSLEER. The CDR3 is 14 amino acids. Trimming cost V 0 bases and J 9 bases, with 12 bases left between them. Here the CDR3 DNA reads TGCGCCAGCAGCCAAGATACGAACATGGGTGAGCAGTTCTTC. Residues: CASSQDTNMGEQFF.

The chain combines TRBV5-1 with TRBJ2-1, with no clear D. Germline values: CDR1 SGHRS, CDR2 YFSETQ. The V and J ends lost 2 bases and 0 bases respectively, with 9 bases between them. CDR3 length equals 15 residues. CDR3: CASSLNEHSYNEQFF. CDR3 nucleotide sequence: TGCGCCAGCAGCTTAAACGAGCACTCCTACAATGAGCAGTTCTTC.

CDR3 region: CASSEWKTGAYEQYF. CDR3 in DNA: TGTGCCAGCAGTGAATGGAAGACAGGCGCCTACGAGCAGTACTTC. The chain carries TRBV25-1 and TRBJ2-7; a weak D match, TRBD1 (6 bases). This CDR3 has 15 amino acids. Looked up from germline, CDR1 is MGHDK and CDR2 is SYGVNS. V was pared by 1 base and J by 2 bases, with 12 bases between.

This chain joins TRBV5-1 and TRBJ2-4; D not resolved. CDR3 size: 14 residues. Germline V gives CDR1 SGHRS, CDR2 YFSETQ. Trimming cost V 0 bases and J 9 bases, with 13 bases left between them. The DNA for the CDR3 is TGCGCCAGCAGCTTGGGTTTTGCCCCGTTCATTCAGTACTTC. Translation gives CASSLGFAPFIQYF.

This chain links TRBV18 with TRBJ1-4; 7 nucleotides match TRBD1. Germline trimming cut 6 bases from V and 5 bases from J; bases unmatched to any gene: 3. There are 13 residues in the CDR3. Germline loops: CDR1 KGHSH, CDR2 LQKENI. DNA for the CDR3: TGTGCCAGCTCCAGGGGGGTGAATGAAAAACTGTTTTTT. As protein: CASSRGVNEKLFF.

The table lists this clonotype with a count of one. CDR3 nucleotide sequence: TGCAGTGTCCCGAGGTTCTACGAGCAGTACTTC. Translated: CSVPRFYEQYF. The genes are TRBV20-1 and TRBJ2-7; D gene ambiguous. CDR3 size: 11 residues. V shed 7 bases and J shed 3 bases, with 10 bases lying between them. Germline assignment: CDR1 DFQATT and CDR2 SNEGSKA (reference sequence).

This clonotype has a handful of counts. This sequence joins TRBV20-1 and TRBJ1-5, with TRBD1 matching 7 bases. The germline gives CDR1 DFQATT, CDR2 SNEGSKA (reference sequence). The CDR3 sequence is 14 residues long. The trim removed 3 bases at V and 2 bases at J, leaving 4 bases unmatched. The CDR3 region is CSASTGVRNQPQHF. The CDR3, as DNA: TGCAGTGCTAGTACAGGGGTGCGCAATCAGCCCCAGCATTTT.

This chain connects TRBV12-3 or TRBV12-4 to TRBJ1-5; possible D gene TRBD1, 5 bases. The CDR3 has 17 amino acids. V was shortened by 5 bases and J by 3 bases, with 20 bases between the two germline ends. In nucleotides, the CDR3 is TGTGCCAGCAGTGATATCCCCCGGGACGGAATCAATCAGCCCCAGCATTTT. The encoded protein is CASSDIPRDGINQPQHF.

This clonotype occurred a few times. The rearrangement uses TRBV20-1 and TRBJ1-3; tentative D call: TRBD1 (5 bases). This CDR3 is 14 amino acids long. The germline V gene encodes CDR1 DFQATT and CDR2 SNEGSKA (reference sequence). Trimming removed 2 bases at V and 2 bases at J, with 10 bases between. CDR3 DNA sequence: TGCAGTGCTAGACAGGGAAGTGCTGGAAACACCATATATTTT. It yields the protein CSARQGSAGNTIYF.

In its sample, this clonotype was seen many times. The chain links TRBV10-3 to TRBJ1-1; possibly TRBD1 for D (5 bases). The CDR3 loop spans 15 amino acids. V was cut by 5 bases and J by 0 bases, with 13 bases left in between. The germline V gene has CDR1 ENHRY and CDR2 SYGVKD. This CDR3 is CAISNRGYMNTEAFF. In DNA form, the CDR3 reads TGTGCCATCAGTAACCGGGGCTACATGAACACTGAAGCTTTCTTT.

This clonotype was counted a few times. The rearrangement links TRBV7-2 to TRBJ1-5, with a possible D match to TRBD1 (6 bases). CDR1 and CDR2 (germline): SGHTA, FQGNSA. This CDR3 has 15 amino acids. V dropped 5 bases and J dropped 2 bases, with 13 bases sitting between them. CDR3 loop: CASSPGARGNQPQHF. The CDR3 DNA is TGTGCCAGCAGCCCAGGGGCAAGGGGCAATCAGCCCCAGCATTTT. The full variable domain, with the rest looked up from reference TRBV7-2 and TRBJ1-5, is GAGVSQSPSNKVTEKGKDVELRCDPISGHTALYWYRQSLGQGLEFLIYFQGNSAPDKSGLPSDRFSAERTGGSVSTLTIQRTQQEDSAVYLCASSPGARGNQPQHFGDGTRLSIL.